These 9 T cell receptor beta chains originate from one sample sequenced in a study of T-cell reconstitution after alpha-beta-depleted transplantation in children. As it was prepared, the TCRbeta library received unique molecular identifiers. MiXCR, applied by TCRdb to the PCR reads, yields one record per CDR3 protein. The repertoire has about 610,000 distinct CDR3 sequences, roughly a tenth of them found once; the top ten carry less than 5%. This sample comprised PBMCs from the stem cell graft donor, obtained from the stem cell graft. The origin of the receptors is a human donor who donated a stem cell graft to a child with acute myeloid leukemia.

The chain has TRBV28 and TRBJ1-1; D not certain. The CDR3 is made up of 15 amino acids. V lost 2 bases, J lost 4 bases, and 14 bases lay in between. Germline V gene lookup returns CDR1 MDHEN and CDR2 SYDVKM. In DNA form, the CDR3 reads TGTGCCAGCAGTTTAGGTGGGCTTGTGGGCACTGAAGCTTTCTTT. The encoded protein is CASSLGGLVGTEAFF.

This clonotype was observed a handful of times. The chain joins TRBV6-1 to TRBJ1-4; D unresolved. This CDR3 contains 14 residues. From germline, CDR1 is MNHNS and CDR2 SASEGT. The germline V and J ends were trimmed by 6 bases and 4 bases, with 12 bases remaining between them. CDR3 amino acids: CASRPSTINEKLFF. The CDR3 DNA follows: TGTGCCAGCAGACCCAGCACCATTAATGAAAAACTGTTTTTT.

This clonotype was picked up many times. This chain uses TRBV28 with TRBJ1-4, with D possibly matching TRBD1 (5 bases). From germline, CDR1 is MDHEN and CDR2 SYDVKM. The CDR3 sequence is 17 residues long. V was clipped by 2 bases and J by 0 bases, with 13 bases between them. CDR3 sequence: CASSLRGGAATNEKLFF. DNA for the CDR3: TGTGCCAGCAGTTTACGGGGGGGAGCTGCAACTAATGAAAAACTGTTTTTT.

The J gene is TRBJ2-1, the V gene TRBV5-1; 7 bases are a match to TRBD2. The CDR3 sequence is 15 residues long. J lost 3 bases, V lost 0 bases, and 3 bases had no gene match. Germline V CDR1 and CDR2: SGHRS, YFSETQ. The CDR3 sequence: CASSLGRDYYNEQFF. The CDR3 DNA reads as TGCGCCAGCAGCTTGGGGCGGGACTACTACAATGAGCAGTTCTTC.

This clonotype was found a few times. This chain links TRBV11-1 with TRBJ2-3; D tentatively reads TRBD1 or TRBD2 (6 bases each). The ends were cut back, 3 bases at V and 2 bases at J, with 24 bases in the middle. Germline V gene lookup returns CDR1 SGHAT and CDR2 FQDESV (reference sequence). The CDR3 spans 19 residues. CDR3 amino acids: CASSLSAEGWNRDTDTQYF. The CDR3 coding sequence is TGTGCCAGCAGCTTGAGCGCGGAGGGTTGGAACAGGGACACAGATACGCAGTATTTT.

This chain links TRBV7-3 with TRBJ2-1; 11 bases agree with TRBD2. V trimming: 5 bases; J trimming: 12 bases; junction bases outside the gene matches: 12. Germline V gene sequence: CDR1 SGHTA, CDR2 FQGTGA. This CDR3 comprises 15 residues. In DNA, the CDR3 is TGTGCCAGCAGCCCCCCGGGACTAGCGGCGCTAGGGCAGTTCTTC. It translates to CASSPPGLAALGQFF.

The table lists this clonotype with many counts. The genes are TRBV12-3 or TRBV12-4 and TRBJ1-5; unclear D gene. V was pared by 3 bases and J by 3 bases, with 9 bases between. This CDR3 region has 14 residues. This CDR3 is CASSLSGTNQPQHF. The CDR3 nucleotides are TGTGCCAGCAGTTTGTCTGGAACCAATCAGCCCCAGCATTTT.

This chain links TRBV6-2 or TRBV6-3 with TRBJ1-3, with D unresolved. The CDR3 extends over 14 amino acids. Germline values: CDR1 MNHEY, CDR2 SVGEGT. Trimming shortened V by 2 bases and J by 4 bases, and 9 bases separated the two germline ends. The CDR3 DNA is TGTGCCAGCAGTTACACGGCCGGAGGAAACACCATATATTTT. Translation: CASSYTAGGNTIYF.

The rearrangement uses TRBV27 and TRBJ1-1; D unresolved. Trimming took off 3 bases at V and 6 bases at J, with 11 bases between the two ends. The CDR3 contains 13 residues. The germline V gene has CDR1 MNHEY and CDR2 SMNVEV (reference sequence). Written as DNA, the CDR3 is TGTGCCAGCAGTTTTTCAGAATTAGCTGAAGCTTTCTTT. This codes for CASSFSELAEAFF.